Here is one TCR beta chain with its context. The antigen is unknown. The data were obtained in a study of CXCR3-negative and CXCR3-positive naive CD8 T cells. Study context: The total count of TRB reads reached approximately 140 million, and each library contributed about 1.5 +/- 0.3 million.

5' RACE that incorporated UMI labels was used to prepare the TRB cDNA libraries. TCRdb re-called the 5' RACE reads, yielding one record per CDR3 amino acid sequence without DNA. The sample includes about 42,000 distinct CDR3 sequences. Study results and caveats: Naive subsets were similarly diverse, while memory CD8+ repertoires were much less diverse.

This CDR3 region has 18 residues. Germline V gives CDR1 MNHEY, CDR2 SVGAGI. This clonotype originated in a human donor in good health. Some clones in this sample may be carry-over from other donors' samples. The sequenced sample consisted of naive CXCR3- CD8+ T cells from blood. Indicated subset: CD45RO-CCR7+CD27+CD95- naive CD8+ T cells lacking CXCR3 (TNR3-). This chain uses TRBV6-5 with TRBJ2-1; TCRdb's D call of TRBD2 is untestable without DNA. This CDR3 reads CASRPPRLAGGPYNEQFF.